The present entry profiles one T cell receptor (beta chain) with its context. What antigen it recognizes has not been identified. Per-base qualities were not stored, and no clone one base away is much larger. The record originates from a study of OX40 agonist ivuxolimab in advanced cancers. In the study overall: The costimulatory receptor OX40 (CD134) was targeted by ivuxolimab, a fully human IgG2 agonistic monoclonal antibody. Intravenous ivuxolimab was administered to patients every 2 weeks at six dose levels: 0.01, 0.1, 0.3, 1.5, 3 and 10 mg/kg. Of the approximately 54 patients in dose escalation, about 20 had hepatocellular carcinoma, some 15 had melanoma, 9 had renal cell carcinoma and 9 had head and neck cancer. The dose-escalation cohort was roughly 80% male with a mean age of about 60 years, ranging from about 20 to 80. Prior anti-PD-1, anti-PD-L1 or anti-CTLA-4 therapy was permitted, and about 40% of dose-escalation patients had received checkpoint inhibitors. Three dose-escalation patients achieved partial responses, one with hepatocellular carcinoma and two with cutaneous melanoma. The point of sequencing TCRbeta in the periphery was to test whether ivuxolimab changed TCR sequence diversity and drove clonal T-cell expansion. The paper reports the monotherapy dose-escalation portion (N of about 52 patients) of the phase I ivuxolimab trial.

In the germline V gene, CDR1 corresponds to LGHNA and CDR2 to YSLEER. The CDR3, from cysteine to phenylalanine, totals 19 residues. Just the 57-base CDR3 DNA is kept, in frame starting at base 1. The junction shows trimming of 1 base on V and 3 bases on J, and the gene matches do not reach 13 bases of it. Genomic DNA was isolated from the sorted cells so that the TCRbeta CDR3 region could be sequenced. The immunoSEQ Assay was used to sequence the TCRbeta CDR3 regions. Sourced from immuneACCESS, this table was stored by TCRdb with only in-frame sequences that have V and J called. A share of the clones is absent; for the studies checked, an unresolved V gene accounts for under half, and the remainder has no known explanation. The sample table holds about 120,000 clones, of which approximately 92% were seen once. The ten largest clones capture about 0.14% of the sample. The paper's findings and limits, for the study overall: In partial responders in the 0.1-3.0 mg/kg groups, normalized peripheral clonal expansion was found to be among the lowest, especially among CD8+ T cells. Low levels of normalized T-cell clonal expansion were also seen in some nonresponding patients. Clonal expansion of both CD4+ and CD8+ blood T cells was observed from baseline to week 6 at doses 0.1 to 3.0 mg/kg. The antigen specificity of the peripheral T cells that underwent clonal expansion was not determined. After ivuxolimab, CD8+ T cells had more expanded clones than CD4+ T cells on average.

Patients with a history of autoimmune disease or receiving systemic immunosuppression were excluded from the trial. Peripheral blood for TCR sequencing was drawn from every dose cohort at baseline, at cycle 4 day 1 and at cycle 7 day 1. Samples came from an open-label, multicenter, first-in-human phase I dose-escalation trial of ivuxolimab. The trial enrolled adults with locally advanced or metastatic head and neck squamous cell, hepatocellular, melanoma or renal cell carcinoma. Before TCR sequencing, CD4+ and CD8+ T cells were separately sorted from peripheral blood. Here the sequenced sample was CD4+ or CD8+ T cells sorted from blood, taken in a trial of the OX40 agonist ivuxolimab. This sequence uses TRBV4-3 and TRBJ2-3; 10 junctional bases match TRBD2. The clonotype comes from an adult with an advanced solid tumor such as melanoma, head and neck, liver or kidney cancer. The DNA is TGCGCCAGCAGCCAAGTAGGGAAAAGCGGGAGGGCGGGGACAGATACGCAGTATTTT. It codes for CASSQVGKSGRAGTDTQYF.